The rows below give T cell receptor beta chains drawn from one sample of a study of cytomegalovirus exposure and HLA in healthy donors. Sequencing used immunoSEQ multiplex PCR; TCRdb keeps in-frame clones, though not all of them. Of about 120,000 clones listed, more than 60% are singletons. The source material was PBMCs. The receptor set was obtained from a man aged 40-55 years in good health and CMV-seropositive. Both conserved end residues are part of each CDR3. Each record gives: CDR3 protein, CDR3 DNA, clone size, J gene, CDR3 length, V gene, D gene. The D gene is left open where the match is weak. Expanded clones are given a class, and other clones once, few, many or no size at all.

CDR3 protein: CRAPAACGGAPTSYGYTF; CDR3 DNA: TGCCGCGCGCCAGCAGCTTGCGGGGGAGCCCCAACCTCCTATGGCTACACCTTC; clone size: NA; J gene: TRBJ1-2; CDR3 length: 18; V gene: TRBV5-1; D gene: NA
CDR3 protein: CSFDYTYEQYF; CDR3 DNA: TGCAGCTTCGACTACACGTACGAGCAGTACTTC; clone size: NA; J gene: TRBJ2-7; CDR3 length: 11; V gene: TRBV29-1; D gene: NA
CDR3 protein: CASSLGSAGADQPQHF; CDR3 DNA: TGTGCCAGCAGCTTAGGTTCGGCGGGGGCGGATCAGCCCCAGCATTTT; clone size: NA; J gene: TRBJ1-5; CDR3 length: 16; V gene: TRBV7-9; D gene: NA
CDR3 protein: CASSNPGADTQYF; CDR3 DNA: TGTGCTAGCAGCAATCCCGGAGCAGATACGCAGTATTTT; clone size: NA; J gene: TRBJ2-3; CDR3 length: 13; V gene: TRBV7-7; D gene: NA
CDR3 protein: CASSLDGPYTQYF; CDR3 DNA: TGTGCCAGCAGCTTAGATGGGCCCTATACGCAGTATTTT; clone size: NA; J gene: TRBJ2-3; CDR3 length: 13; V gene: TRBV11-2; D gene: NA
CDR3 protein: CASSLWGLAVAKNIQYF; CDR3 DNA: TGTGCCAGCAGTTTATGGGGACTAGCGGTTGCCAAAAACATTCAGTACTTC; clone size: NA; J gene: TRBJ2-4; CDR3 length: 17; V gene: TRBV28; D gene: TRBD2
CDR3 protein: CASSSQTGLANEQFF; CDR3 DNA: TGTGCCAGCAGTTCGCAAACGGGACTGGCGAATGAGCAGTTCTTC; clone size: NA; J gene: TRBJ2-1; CDR3 length: 15; V gene: TRBV6-1; D gene: NA
CDR3 protein: CSATTSYEQYF; CDR3 DNA: TGCAGTGCTACTACTAGCTACGAGCAGTACTTC; clone size: NA; J gene: TRBJ2-7; CDR3 length: 11; V gene: TRBV20-1; D gene: NA
CDR3 protein: CASENTLSSYEQYF; CDR3 DNA: TGTGCCAGCGAAAACACGCTCAGCTCCTACGAGCAGTACTTC; clone size: NA; J gene: TRBJ2-7; CDR3 length: 14; V gene: TRBV6-1; D gene: NA
CDR3 protein: CASSPWGSGSQETQYF; CDR3 DNA: TGTGCCAGCAGCCCCTGGGGTAGCGGGAGCCAAGAGACCCAGTACTTC; clone size: few; J gene: TRBJ2-5; CDR3 length: 16; V gene: TRBV14; D gene: TRBD2
CDR3 protein: CASSVAGPGTGFNEQFF; CDR3 DNA: TGTGCCAGCAGCGTAGCGGGGCCCGGGACAGGATTCAATGAGCAGTTCTTC; clone size: NA; J gene: TRBJ2-1; CDR3 length: 17; V gene: TRBV9; D gene: TRBD1
CDR3 protein: CASSSFFQDRDYGYTF; CDR3 DNA: TGTGCCAGCAGCTCGTTCTTTCAGGACAGGGATTATGGCTACACCTTC; clone size: NA; J gene: TRBJ1-2; CDR3 length: 16; V gene: TRBV7-8; D gene: TRBD1
CDR3 protein: CASSLRQYPQETQYF; CDR3 DNA: TGTGCCAGCAGCTTAAGACAGTATCCCCAAGAGACCCAGTACTTC; clone size: NA; J gene: TRBJ2-5; CDR3 length: 15; V gene: TRBV21-1; D gene: NA
CDR3 protein: CASSSGQRQETQYF; CDR3 DNA: TGTGCCAGCAGCTCGGGACAGAGACAAGAGACCCAGTACTTC; clone size: NA; J gene: TRBJ2-5; CDR3 length: 14; V gene: TRBV5-4; D gene: TRBD1
CDR3 protein: CASSPDGQNGYTF; CDR3 DNA: TGTGCCAGCTCACCAGATGGGCAGAATGGCTACACCTTC; clone size: few; J gene: TRBJ1-2; CDR3 length: 13; V gene: TRBV18; D gene: NA
CDR3 protein: CATSRDRGFGEQYF; CDR3 DNA: TGTGCCACCAGCCGGGACAGGGGGTTTGGCGAGCAGTACTTC; clone size: NA; J gene: TRBJ2-7; CDR3 length: 14; V gene: TRBV15; D gene: TRBD1
CDR3 protein: CASSDGTSGGYEQFF; CDR3 DNA: TGCGCCAGCAGCGACGGGACTAGCGGGGGGTATGAGCAGTTCTTC; clone size: NA; J gene: TRBJ2-1; CDR3 length: 15; V gene: TRBV5-1; D gene: TRBD2
CDR3 protein: CASSGQVAETQYF; CDR3 DNA: TGCGCCAGCAGTGGACAGGTGGCGGAGACCCAGTACTTC; clone size: NA; J gene: TRBJ2-5; CDR3 length: 13; V gene: TRBV10-1; D gene: NA
CDR3 protein: CASSLWAGGGTYEQYF; CDR3 DNA: TGTGCCAGCAGTTTATGGGCAGGGGGCGGCACCTACGAGCAGTACTTC; clone size: NA; J gene: TRBJ2-7; CDR3 length: 16; V gene: TRBV27; D gene: TRBD1
CDR3 protein: CASSPGTRLGETQYF; CDR3 DNA: TGCGCCAGCAGCCCCGGGACTAGGCTGGGAGAGACCCAGTACTTC; clone size: NA; J gene: TRBJ2-5; CDR3 length: 15; V gene: TRBV4-1; D gene: TRBD2
CDR3 protein: CASSLGATGQYNQPQHF; CDR3 DNA: TGTGCCAGCAGCTTAGGTGCCACGGGACAGTACAATCAGCCCCAGCATTTT; clone size: NA; J gene: TRBJ1-5; CDR3 length: 17; V gene: TRBV7-8; D gene: TRBD1
CDR3 protein: CASSPLRGLDTQYF; CDR3 DNA: TGTGCCAGCTCACCACTACGCGGGCTGGATACGCAGTATTTT; clone size: NA; J gene: TRBJ2-3; CDR3 length: 14; V gene: TRBV18; D gene: NA
CDR3 protein: CASSLPRGPDTQYF; CDR3 DNA: TGCGCCAGCAGCTTGCCGAGGGGGCCAGATACGCAGTATTTT; clone size: few; J gene: TRBJ2-3; CDR3 length: 14; V gene: TRBV5-1; D gene: TRBD1
CDR3 protein: CASKRGMTGNTIYF; CDR3 DNA: TGTGCCAGCAAAAGGGGCATGACTGGAAACACCATATATTTT; clone size: NA; J gene: TRBJ1-3; CDR3 length: 14; V gene: TRBV2; D gene: NA
CDR3 protein: CATTGTSNPHEQFF; CDR3 DNA: TGCGCCACTACCGGGACTAGTAACCCACATGAGCAGTTCTTC; clone size: NA; J gene: TRBJ2-1; CDR3 length: 14; V gene: TRBV5-1; D gene: TRBD2
CDR3 protein: CSTHGNYGYTF; CDR3 DNA: TGCAGCACCCACGGGAACTATGGCTACACCTTC; clone size: once; J gene: TRBJ1-2; CDR3 length: 11; V gene: TRBV29-1; D gene: NA
CDR3 protein: CASNQRGSLFF; CDR3 DNA: TGTGCCAGCAATCAGCGGGGGTCTCTGTTCTTC; clone size: NA; J gene: TRBJ2-1; CDR3 length: 11; V gene: TRBV2; D gene: TRBD2
CDR3 protein: CASSQDRDYGYTF; CDR3 DNA: TGCGCCAGCAGCCAAGACAGGGACTATGGCTACACCTTC; clone size: NA; J gene: TRBJ1-2; CDR3 length: 13; V gene: TRBV4-1; D gene: NA
CDR3 protein: CAIAAGLGGWASYEQYF; CDR3 DNA: TGTGCCATCGCCGCGGGGCTTGGGGGTTGGGCCTCCTACGAGCAGTACTTC; clone size: NA; J gene: TRBJ2-7; CDR3 length: 17; V gene: TRBV10-3; D gene: NA
CDR3 protein: CASSDTGAATNEKLFF; CDR3 DNA: TGTGCCAGCAGTGATACAGGGGCCGCAACTAATGAAAAACTGTTTTTT; clone size: NA; J gene: TRBJ1-4; CDR3 length: 16; V gene: TRBV6-1; D gene: TRBD1
CDR3 protein: CASSFLAALSYNEQFF; CDR3 DNA: TGTGCCAGCAGCTTTCTAGCGGCCCTCTCCTACAATGAGCAGTTCTTC; clone size: NA; J gene: TRBJ2-1; CDR3 length: 16; V gene: TRBV7-8; D gene: TRBD2
CDR3 protein: CASSRLSGPIYNEQFF; CDR3 DNA: TGTGCCAGCAGCCGTTTGAGCGGACCTATATACAATGAGCAGTTCTTC; clone size: NA; J gene: TRBJ2-1; CDR3 length: 16; V gene: TRBV9; D gene: NA
CDR3 protein: CASGRAGSYAEAFF; CDR3 DNA: TGTGCCAGCGGGAGGGCAGGGTCATACGCTGAAGCTTTCTTT; clone size: NA; J gene: TRBJ1-1; CDR3 length: 14; V gene: TRBV28; D gene: NA
CDR3 protein: CASSYSLAGNTGELFF; CDR3 DNA: TGTGCCAGCAGTTACTCCCTAGCGGGAAACACCGGGGAGCTGTTTTTT; clone size: NA; J gene: TRBJ2-2; CDR3 length: 16; V gene: TRBV6-5; D gene: TRBD2
CDR3 protein: CASSPGSGGGAWTGELFF; CDR3 DNA: TGTGCCAGCAGCCCCGGGAGCGGCGGGGGGGCATGGACCGGGGAGCTGTTTTTT; clone size: once; J gene: TRBJ2-2; CDR3 length: 18; V gene: TRBV5-4; D gene: TRBD2
CDR3 protein: CASSLLGGHNEKLFF; CDR3 DNA: TGTGCCAGCAGCTTACTGGGGGGGCATAATGAAAAACTGTTTTTT; clone size: few; J gene: TRBJ1-4; CDR3 length: 15; V gene: TRBV7-9; D gene: NA
CDR3 protein: CASSEGQGSPYEQYF; CDR3 DNA: TGTGCCAGCAGTGAAGGGCAGGGTTCACCCTACGAGCAGTACTTC; clone size: once; J gene: TRBJ2-7; CDR3 length: 15; V gene: TRBV25-1; D gene: NA
CDR3 protein: CASSRQQVGGEKLFF; CDR3 DNA: TGTGCCAGTAGTAGACAACAAGTAGGTGGTGAAAAACTGTTTTTT; clone size: NA; J gene: TRBJ1-4; CDR3 length: 15; V gene: TRBV19; D gene: NA
CDR3 protein: CASSLAGVIETQYF; CDR3 DNA: TGCGCCAGCAGCTTAGCGGGAGTAATAGAGACCCAGTACTTC; clone size: few; J gene: TRBJ2-5; CDR3 length: 14; V gene: TRBV5-1; D gene: TRBD2
CDR3 protein: CASSTSGSVLYEQYF; CDR3 DNA: TGTGCCAGCTCGACTAGCGGGAGTGTTCTCTACGAGCAGTACTTC; clone size: few; J gene: TRBJ2-7; CDR3 length: 15; V gene: TRBV28; D gene: TRBD2
CDR3 protein: CASSRGGLAASYEQFF; CDR3 DNA: TGTGCCAGCAGCCGGGGGGGGCTAGCAGCTTCGTATGAGCAGTTCTTC; clone size: once; J gene: TRBJ2-1; CDR3 length: 16; V gene: TRBV7-2; D gene: TRBD2
CDR3 protein: CASSYGGSYSPLHF; CDR3 DNA: TGTGCCAGCAGTTACGGAGGCAGCTATTCACCCCTCCACTTT; clone size: NA; J gene: TRBJ1-6; CDR3 length: 14; V gene: TRBV6-5; D gene: NA
CDR3 protein: CASTPRGVDTEAFF; CDR3 DNA: TGCGCCAGCACCCCGCGAGGAGTGGACACTGAAGCTTTCTTT; clone size: NA; J gene: TRBJ1-1; CDR3 length: 14; V gene: TRBV10-1; D gene: NA
CDR3 protein: CASSGGQNTEAFF; CDR3 DNA: TGCGCCAGCAGCGGGGGACAGAACACTGAAGCTTTCTTT; clone size: once; J gene: TRBJ1-1; CDR3 length: 13; V gene: TRBV5-1; D gene: NA
CDR3 protein: CASSSGLAGTLTDTQYF; CDR3 DNA: TGTGCCAGTAGTTCGGGACTAGCGGGGACCCTCACAGATACGCAGTATTTT; clone size: NA; J gene: TRBJ2-3; CDR3 length: 17; V gene: TRBV19; D gene: TRBD2
CDR3 protein: CASSPPALNSGRANQPQHF; CDR3 DNA: TGTGCCAGCTCACCACCGGCGCTTAACAGTGGGAGGGCTAATCAGCCCCAGCATTTT; clone size: NA; J gene: TRBJ1-5; CDR3 length: 19; V gene: TRBV18; D gene: NA
CDR3 protein: CASSLPPAGGTTGELFF; CDR3 DNA: TGTGCCAGCAGCTTACCTCCAGCGGGAGGAACCACCGGGGAGCTGTTTTTT; clone size: NA; J gene: TRBJ2-2; CDR3 length: 17; V gene: TRBV7-2; D gene: TRBD2
CDR3 protein: CAISPGQGGYEQYF; CDR3 DNA: TGTGCCATCAGCCCGGGACAGGGGGGTTACGAGCAGTACTTC; clone size: few; J gene: TRBJ2-7; CDR3 length: 14; V gene: TRBV10-3; D gene: TRBD1
CDR3 protein: CASSPAPSGRETQYF; CDR3 DNA: TGCGCCAGCAGCCCTGCCCCCTCAGGGAGGGAGACCCAGTACTTC; clone size: NA; J gene: TRBJ2-5; CDR3 length: 15; V gene: TRBV4-1; D gene: NA
CDR3 protein: CASSVVAADTQYF; CDR3 DNA: TGTGCCAGCAGCGTAGTGGCAGCAGATACGCAGTATTTT; clone size: NA; J gene: TRBJ2-3; CDR3 length: 13; V gene: TRBV9; D gene: NA
CDR3 protein: CASSTRDIYYEQYF; CDR3 DNA: TGTGCCAGCAGTACAAGGGACATTTACTACGAGCAGTACTTC; clone size: NA; J gene: TRBJ2-7; CDR3 length: 14; V gene: TRBV27; D gene: NA
CDR3 protein: CASSLAGGQRYEQYF; CDR3 DNA: TGTGCCAGCAGCTTAGCAGGGGGACAGCGCTACGAGCAGTACTTC; clone size: NA; J gene: TRBJ2-7; CDR3 length: 15; V gene: TRBV7-9; D gene: TRBD1
CDR3 protein: CASSLSGQETQYF; CDR3 DNA: TGTGCCAGCAGTTTATCCGGCCAAGAGACCCAGTACTTC; clone size: NA; J gene: TRBJ2-5; CDR3 length: 13; V gene: TRBV28; D gene: NA
CDR3 protein: CASSSLGGNQETQYF; CDR3 DNA: TGTGCCAGCAGTTCCCTGGGGGGGAACCAAGAGACCCAGTACTTC; clone size: NA; J gene: TRBJ2-5; CDR3 length: 15; V gene: TRBV27; D gene: TRBD2
CDR3 protein: CASRGPQGYGYTF; CDR3 DNA: TGTGCCAGTAGGGGACCCCAGGGGTATGGCTACACCTTC; clone size: NA; J gene: TRBJ1-2; CDR3 length: 13; V gene: TRBV19; D gene: NA
CDR3 protein: CASSVGLLAGGPEQFF; CDR3 DNA: TGTGCCAGCAGCGTAGGTCTACTAGCGGGGGGTCCCGAGCAGTTCTTC; clone size: few; J gene: TRBJ2-1; CDR3 length: 16; V gene: TRBV9; D gene: TRBD2